These T cell receptor beta chains were read from a single sample in a study of blood T cell repertoires in COVID-19. Assay used: immunoSEQ multiplex PCR; TCRdb lists only in-frame clones, some missing. The sample consists of about 27,000 clones, around 83% of them appearing once. The sequenced material came from peripheral blood. The receptors derive from a man in his 70s with active COVID-19. The CDR3 runs from the conserved cysteine through the conserved F or W. A D gene is named only where the DNA matches it firmly. Some rows have no size entry. The others give once, few or many, or a class for an expanded clone.

cdr3_nt,cdr3_aa,d_call,clone_size,v_call,j_call
TGCGCCAGCAGCTTGGGCGCAGGGGATCTCTATGGCTACACCTTC,CASSLGAGDLYGYTF,-,-,TRBV5-1,TRBJ1-2
TGTGCTAGCAGCGTGGGCCGAGGGGGCGAGCAGTACTTC,CASSVGRGGEQYF,-,once,TRBV7-7,TRBJ2-7
TGTGCCAGTAGCCAAGGGGGCCAGTTCTCGAATCAGCCCCAGCATTTT,CASSQGGQFSNQPQHF,TRBD1,-,TRBV19,TRBJ1-5
TGTGCCAGCAGCCAAGAAGTAGGACAGGGGGCCCCAAGCACTGAAGCTTTCTTT,CASSQEVGQGAPSTEAFF,TRBD1,-,TRBV3-1/TRBV3-2,TRBJ1-1
TGTGCCAGTCGGACAGATCGGGGGAACACTGAAGCTTTCTTT,CASRTDRGNTEAFF,-,-,TRBV19,TRBJ1-1
TGCGCCAGCAGCTTCTTCTCTGGGGCCAACGTCCTGACTTTC,CASSFFSGANVLTF,-,-,TRBV4-1,TRBJ2-6
TGTGCCAGCAGTTTATACGGGGGGAGCAATCAGCCCCAGCATTTT,CASSLYGGSNQPQHF,-,once,TRBV6-5,TRBJ1-5
TGTGCCAGCCATTCCTCTGGGACAGCGAACAATGAGCAGTTCTTC,CASHSSGTANNEQFF,TRBD1,-,TRBV28,TRBJ2-1
TGCGCCAGCAGCGACAGGGTTGGTAATGAAAAACTGTTTTTT,CASSDRVGNEKLFF,TRBD1,-,TRBV5-1,TRBJ1-4
TGTGCCAGCACGGACAGGGGGAGCGAGACCCAGTACTTC,CASTDRGSETQYF,TRBD1,-,TRBV2,TRBJ2-5
TGCGCCAGCAGCAATAACGGGGAGCTGTTTTTT,CASSNNGELFF,-,-,TRBV5-1,TRBJ2-2
TGTGCCAGCAGCGCCTGGGACAGAAAAGAAGCTTTCTTT,CASSAWDRKEAFF,TRBD1,-,TRBV9,TRBJ1-1
TGTGCCAGCAGCGTATCTACGGGGGGGCCTTTTGATACGCAGTATTTT,CASSVSTGGPFDTQYF,TRBD2,-,TRBV9,TRBJ2-3
TGCGCCAGCAGCTTCGGAGGGCCAAACGAGCAGTACTTC,CASSFGGPNEQYF,-,-,TRBV5-1,TRBJ2-7
TGTGCCAGCAGCACCGGACAGACCAAATGGAACACTGAAGCTTTCTTT,CASSTGQTKWNTEAFF,-,-,TRBV7-9,TRBJ1-1
TGTGCCAGCAGTGTGGCCGGGGGTACGGTGAGGACTGAAGCTTTCTTT,CASSVAGGTVRTEAFF,-,-,TRBV28,TRBJ1-1
TGTGCCAGCAGCTTAGTCGCGGGGGGCGCTCGAGGGCAGCCCCAGCATTTT,CASSLVAGGARGQPQHF,-,-,TRBV7-9,TRBJ1-5
TGTGCCAGCAGCCCAGGGACTAGCAGGCAAGAGACCCAGTACTTC,CASSPGTSRQETQYF,TRBD2,-,TRBV9,TRBJ2-5
TGTGCCAGCAGTTTCAGGGAGAACACTGAAGCTTTCTTT,CASSFRENTEAFF,-,once,TRBV27,TRBJ1-1
TGCGCCAGCAGCTTGGGACTAGCGATATATTACAATGAGCAGTTCTTC,CASSLGLAIYYNEQFF,TRBD2,-,TRBV5-1,TRBJ2-1
TGTGCCAGCAGTCATAAGACAGGGGGGTTAGAGACCCAGTACTTC,CASSHKTGGLETQYF,TRBD1,few,TRBV2,TRBJ2-5
TGTGCCAGCAGTTACATCGGGTCCTACGAGCAGTACTTC,CASSYIGSYEQYF,-,-,TRBV6-5,TRBJ2-7
TGTGCCAGCAGCATCCCGACCGGGACAGGGGGCGACATTCAGTACTTC,CASSIPTGTGGDIQYF,TRBD1,-,TRBV7-9,TRBJ2-4
TGTGCCAGCAGGAGGCAGTCTCTCACAGATACGCAGTATTTT,CASRRQSLTDTQYF,-,-,TRBV27,TRBJ2-3
TGTGCCAGCAGCTTAATCGGTCAGGGGGCCTATTCACCCCTCCACTTT,CASSLIGQGAYSPLHF,TRBD1,-,TRBV7-3,TRBJ1-6
TGCGCCAGCAGCGTAAGTACCGGGTCCGAAAACATTCAGTACTTC,CASSVSTGSENIQYF,-,-,TRBV5-1,TRBJ2-4
TGTGCCAGCAGCTTGCGGCAGACAGGGCTCGGAGATACGCAGTATTTT,CASSLRQTGLGDTQYF,TRBD1,-,TRBV11-1,TRBJ2-3
TGTGCCAGCAGTGGGGGACAGGGGGGTCATCAGCCCCAGCATTTT,CASSGGQGGHQPQHF,TRBD1,few,TRBV25-1,TRBJ1-5
TGTGCCAGCAGCTTAGGAGCCCTAGGCTACACCTTC,CASSLGALGYTF,-,-,TRBV11-2,TRBJ1-2
TGTGCCAGCACTAGCCCCGTGGGGGAGGGCTATGAAAAACTGTTTTTT,CASTSPVGEGYEKLFF,-,-,TRBV28,TRBJ1-4
TGCAGCGTTCAAACGGGGGACGAGCAGTACTTC,CSVQTGDEQYF,-,-,TRBV29-1,TRBJ2-7
TGTGCCTGGAGTGCTGCCGGGACAGGGTCTTGGTATCAGCCCCAGCATTTT,CAWSAAGTGSWYQPQHF,TRBD1,-,TRBV30,TRBJ1-5
TGCAGTGCCCAGAACGGGCAGCCCCAGCATTTT,CSAQNGQPQHF,-,-,TRBV20-1,TRBJ1-5
TGTGCCAGCAGCCTCGAGCGGGACCAAGAGACCCAGTACTTC,CASSLERDQETQYF,-,-,TRBV3-1/TRBV3-2,TRBJ2-5
TGCGCCAGCAGCGACATTACAGGGTACACTGAAGCTTTCTTT,CASSDITGYTEAFF,-,-,TRBV5-1,TRBJ1-1
TGTGCCAGTAGTACCTGGTTGAGTGAGCAGTTCTTC,CASSTWLSEQFF,-,-,TRBV19,TRBJ2-1
TGTGCCAGCAGCTTTCGGGAGACCCAGTACTTC,CASSFRETQYF,-,-,TRBV11-2,TRBJ2-5